This record concerns one T cell receptor (beta chain) sequence. The target antigen is unknown. A single record per CDR3 protein comes from TCRdb applying MiXCR to the RT-PCR reads. The sample consists of around 530,000 distinct CDR3 sequences, 15% to 20% of them appearing once. There are 15 residues in the CDR3. CDR1 and CDR2 from the germline V gene are MNHNS and SASEGT. V dropped 6 bases and J dropped 6 bases, with 20 bases sitting between them. This sample is drawn from a study of response to subunit inactivated influenza vaccine. Findings and limits, study-wide: Each seasonal flu vaccination may recruit only limited new T cells, authors suggested.

V gene TRBV6-1 combines with J gene TRBJ1-1; TRBD1 might be the D (5 bases). The sequenced sample was CD4+ T cells sorted from PBMCs, obtained less than 30 months after vaccination. The clonotype was recovered from a man aged 50 to 69 who received an inactivated influenza vaccine. DNA for the CDR3: TGTGCCAGCAGGGGGCCGGAAAGAAGATGGGCTGAAGCTTTCTTT. It yields the protein CASRGPERRWAEAFF.